This entry lists 26 T cell receptor beta chains sequenced from one sample in a study of cytomegalovirus exposure and HLA in healthy donors. The PCR was carried out with 60 Vbeta primers and 13 Jbeta primers. Libraries were prepared by immunoSEQ multiplex PCR; TCRdb keeps only in-frame clonotypes and omits some of them. The ten most abundant clones cover 12% of a sample with more than 45,000 clones. Sequences were obtained from PBMCs. Source of these receptors: a woman aged 25 to 39 in good health and CMV-seropositive.

The J gene is TRBJ1-5, the V gene TRBV5-1; 9 bases align to TRBD1. V dropped 2 bases and J dropped 7; count of bases not matched to a gene: 4. The length of the CDR3 is 14 residues. Per the germline V gene, CDR1 is SGHRS and CDR2 is YFSETQ. The CDR3 bases are TGCGCCAGCAGCTTAACAGGGGGCCAACAGCCCCAGCATTTT. Translated: CASSLTGGQQPQHF.

The chain joins TRBV5-1 to TRBJ2-1; 12 bases align to TRBD1. This CDR3 has 15 amino acids. CDR1 and CDR2 (germline): SGHRS, YFSETQ. Trimming took 3 bases from V and 8 from J; bases not matched to a gene: 6. CDR3 DNA: TGCGCCAGCAGCTCGGGGACAGGGGGCTTCGATGAGCAGTTCTTC. It specifies CASSSGTGGFDEQFF. Looking up the rest from reference TRBV5-1 and TRBJ2-1 gives the full variable domain: KAGVTQTPRYLIKTRGQQVTLSCSPISGHRSVSWYQQTPGQGLQFLFEYFSETQRNKGNFPGRFSGRQFSNSRSEMNVSTLELGDSALYLCASSSGTGGFDEQFFGPGTRLTVL.

The genes are TRBV19 and TRBJ1-2, with TRBD1 identical over 7 bases. Germline CDR1 is LNHDA and CDR2 is SQIVND (reference sequence). This CDR3 is built from 14 residues. The V gene end was trimmed by 3 bases and the J gene end by 3 bases; junction bases not matched to a gene: 4. The CDR3 DNA reads as TGTGCCAGTAGTATCCCACAGGGGCACTATGGCTACACCTTC. Amino acid sequence: CASSIPQGHYGYTF.

The V gene is TRBV11-2, the J gene TRBJ2-7, with D tentatively TRBD2 (5 bases). The germline CDR1 and CDR2 sequences are SGHAT and FQNNGV. The CDR3 contains 13 residues. Trimming took off 5 bases at V and 7 bases at J, with 15 bases between the two ends. In DNA form, the CDR3 reads TGTGCCAGCAGCCTGTCCCGGGCGGGTGAGCAGTACTTC. Protein product: CASSLSRAGEQYF.

J is TRBJ1-5 and V is TRBV4-1; no reliable D call. V was trimmed by 0 bases and J by 0 bases, leaving 12 bases between them. CDR3 size: 17 residues. Germline CDR1 MGHRA, CDR2 YSYEKL. In nucleotides, the CDR3 is TGCGCCAGCAGCCAAGAAAAAACGGGATATAGCAATCAGCCCCAGCATTTT. Translation gives CASSQEKTGYSNQPQHF.

The chain is built from TRBV5-6 and TRBJ2-5; D might be TRBD2 (5 bases). The CDR3 is 11 amino acids. With 3 bases removed from V and 10 bases from J, the gap between germline ends came to 10 bases. The V gene's germline CDR1 is SGHDT and CDR2 YYEEEE. CDR3 DNA sequence: TGTGCCAGCAGCTCTAGCAGGCTCCAGTACTTC. Encoded protein: CASSSSRLQYF.

The gene calls are TRBV7-9 and TRBJ2-7, with D perhaps matching TRBD2 (6 bases). The CDR3 consists of 15 residues. Per the germline V gene, CDR1 is SEHNR and CDR2 is FQNEAQ (reference sequence). Trimming cost V 5 bases and J 6 bases, with 20 bases left between them. DNA for the CDR3: TGTGCCAGCAGCATCTTTAGCGGCCCCTACGCCGAGCAGTACTTC. This sequence encodes CASSIFSGPYAEQYF.

CDR3 nucleotides: TGTGCCCGAAGAGGACTAGGGGAGCTGTTTTTT. It encodes CARRGLGELFF. The rearrangement uses TRBV30 and TRBJ2-2; possible D gene TRBD2, 6 bases. This CDR3 has 11 amino acids. Trimming stripped 8 bases from V and 8 bases from J, with 12 bases between. Germline CDR1 and CDR2: GTSNPN and SVGIG (reference sequence).

This chain links TRBV27 with TRBJ2-1; 7 bases are a match to TRBD1. Germline loops: CDR1 MNHEY, CDR2 SMNVEV (reference sequence). The CDR3 totals 12 residues. V was clipped by 4 bases and J by 7 bases; unmatched bases: 1. CDR3 sequence: CASSWTGNEQFF. The CDR3, as DNA: TGTGCCAGCAGTTGGACAGGTAATGAGCAGTTCTTC.

J is TRBJ2-1 and V is TRBV15; no clear D. The V end lost 0 bases, the J end lost 7 bases, and 13 bases lay between the germline ends. The CDR3 extends over 15 amino acids. Germline lookup yields CDR1 LNHNV and CDR2 YYDKDF (reference sequence). CDR3 sequence (DNA): TGTGCCACCAGCAGAGATGGCGGCGGTTGGAATGAGCAGTTCTTC. Translating gives CATSRDGGGWNEQFF.

The gene calls are TRBV19 and TRBJ2-2, with 7 bases that match TRBD1. Germline CDR1 LNHDA, CDR2 SQIVND (reference sequence). This CDR3 is 15 amino acids long. The V segment lost 5 bases and the J segment 6 bases; nucleotides outside the gene matches: 9. CDR3 bases: TGTGCCAGTAGTCCTAGACAGGGTAACGCCGGGGAGCTGTTTTTT. It specifies CASSPRQGNAGELFF.

V and J are TRBV6-1 and TRBJ1-2; 7 bases map to TRBD1. This CDR3 has 13 residues. CDR1 MNHNS and CDR2 SASEGT come from the germline V gene. J gave up 3 bases and V 6 bases, and 4 bases lay outside the gene matches. CDR3 in DNA: TGTGCCAGCAGCGGCGGACAGGACTATGGCTACACCTTC. It translates to CASSGGQDYGYTF.

The rearrangement uses TRBV12-5 and TRBJ2-7; D ambiguous. Per germline, CDR1 LGHNT and CDR2 FRNRAP. Trimming took 4 bases from V and 6 from J, leaving 13 bases between them. The CDR3 extends over 13 amino acids. In nucleotides, the CDR3 is TGTGCTAGTGGTTCATATCAAACGAGCGAGCAGTACTTC. It translates to CASGSYQTSEQYF.

This chain uses TRBV6-1 with TRBJ2-1; weak D call: TRBD2 (6 bases). Germline V gene sequence: CDR1 MNHNS, CDR2 SASEGT. The CDR3 is 14 amino acids. Trimming removed 2 bases from V and 8 bases from J, with 13 bases in between. CDR3 amino acids: CASSERVGRHEQFF. CDR3 nucleotide sequence: TGTGCCAGCAGTGAACGGGTAGGGAGGCATGAGCAGTTCTTC.

The J gene is TRBJ1-6, the V gene TRBV30; D call uncertain. This CDR3 is 11 amino acids long. Germline CDR1 GTSNPN, CDR2 SVGIG (reference sequence). V was clipped by 5 bases and J by 7 bases, with 6 bases between them. CDR3 region: CAWALNSPLHF. In DNA form, the CDR3 reads TGTGCCTGGGCCCTAAATTCACCCCTCCACTTT.

J is TRBJ1-1 and V is TRBV6-5; D is uncertain. Germline CDR1 reads MNHEY; CDR2 reads SVGAGI. This CDR3 contains 14 residues. Trimming pared 6 bases from V and 4 bases from J, leaving 15 bases between. The CDR3 nucleotides read TGTGCCAGCAGCAAAACTACCGGGAGCACTGAAGCTTTCTTT. Translating it yields CASSKTTGSTEAFF.

The chain joins TRBV5-1 to TRBJ1-2; TRBD1 matches 9 bases. The CDR3 totals 14 residues. The V and J ends lost 4 bases and 5 bases, in that order; junction bases with no gene match: 6. The V gene's germline CDR1 is SGHRS and CDR2 YFSETQ. CDR3 sequence: CASSATGGSYGYTF. Written as DNA, the CDR3 is TGCGCCAGCAGCGCTACAGGGGGCTCTTATGGCTACACCTTC.

V is TRBV7-2 and J is TRBJ2-7; 10 bases are a match to TRBD2. The CDR3 consists of 15 residues. Germline loops: CDR1 SGHTA, CDR2 FQGNSA. The J segment lost 2 bases and the V segment lost 5 bases, leaving 6 bases of the junction unmatched. CDR3 region: CASSPGGLAAYEQYF. In nucleotides, the CDR3 is TGTGCCAGCAGCCCGGGAGGACTAGCGGCCTACGAGCAGTACTTC.

This chain links TRBV5-1 with TRBJ1-2; D is possibly TRBD1 (5 bases). This CDR3 is 13 amino acids long. Trimming pared 6 bases from V and 3 bases from J, leaving 12 bases between. CDR1 and CDR2 (germline): SGHRS, YFSETQ. CDR3 in amino acids: CASTLEGDYGYTF. In DNA, the CDR3 is TGCGCCAGCACTTTAGAAGGGGACTATGGCTACACCTTC.

The chain is built from TRBV6-4 and TRBJ1-1; no clear D gene. Looked up from germline, CDR1 is MRHNA and CDR2 is SNTAGT. Trimming took off 0 bases at V and 5 bases at J, with 7 bases between the two ends. This CDR3 comprises 13 residues. CDR3 sequence (DNA): TGTGCCAGCAGTGACTCCCCAATGACTGAAGCTTTCTTT. It translates to CASSDSPMTEAFF.

The gene calls are TRBV7-9 and TRBJ2-7; TRBD1 matches at 8 bases. The junction had 6 bases not matched to a gene; V was cut back by 4 bases and J by 1 base. The germline V gene encodes CDR1 SEHNR and CDR2 FQNEAQ (reference sequence). The CDR3 runs 15 residues. For the CDR3, the DNA is TGTGCCAGCAGCTCACAGGGGGACCCTTCCTACGAGCAGTACTTC. Its translation: CASSSQGDPSYEQYF.

This chain joins TRBV5-4 and TRBJ2-4; the match to TRBD2 covers 11 bases. The CDR3 totals 18 residues. CDR1 is SGHNT and CDR2 is YYREEE in the germline V gene (reference sequence). Trimming took 4 bases from V and 1 from J; bases not matched to a gene: 10. The CDR3 DNA reads as TGTGCCAGCAGCCGATTGACTAGCGGGGTCGGGGCCAAAAACATTCAGTACTTC. Residues: CASSRLTSGVGAKNIQYF.

J is TRBJ2-3 and V is TRBV6-5, with 7 bases matching TRBD2. Germline assignment: CDR1 MNHEY and CDR2 SVGAGI. The CDR3 length is 16 residues. The J segment lost 6 bases and the V segment lost 1 base, leaving 10 bases of the junction unmatched. CDR3: CASSYWIGGEGDTQYF. The CDR3, as DNA: TGTGCCAGCAGTTACTGGATCGGTGGGGAGGGGGATACGCAGTATTTT.

The chain is built from TRBV9 and TRBJ2-5, with D maybe TRBD2 (6 bases). Germline V CDR1 and CDR2: SGDLS, YYNGEE. The CDR3 runs 16 residues. V lost 4 bases, J lost 5 bases, and 21 bases lay in between. DNA of the CDR3: TGTGCCAGCAGCATTAATACTATAGGCGGGGCGGAGACCCAGTACTTC. Protein: CASSINTIGGAETQYF.

The J gene is TRBJ1-2, the V gene TRBV30, with 10 positions matching TRBD1. The CDR3 runs to 13 residues. The ends lost 0 bases at V and 6 bases at J; junction bases unmatched: 1. The germline V gene encodes CDR1 GTSNPN and CDR2 SVGIG (reference sequence). The CDR3 DNA follows: TGTGCCTGGAGTGTAGGGACAGGGGATGGCTACACCTTC. It is translated as CAWSVGTGDGYTF.

The rearrangement links TRBV6-1 to TRBJ1-6; 7 bases agree with TRBD1. CDR1 and CDR2 (germline): MNHNS, SASEGT. The length of the CDR3 is 16 residues. Unmatched junction bases numbered 6, after V lost 3 bases and J lost 4 bases. CDR3 nucleotides: TGTGCCAGCAGTGACGCGTCGGGACAGTATAATTCACCCCTCCACTTT. This translates into CASSDASGQYNSPLHF.